The 18 T cell receptor gamma chains listed next were all sequenced from one sample in a study of γδ T cells in repeated Plasmodium falciparum infection. TCRdb processed the multiplex PCR reads again with the CATT caller. The sample has approximately 26,000 gamma-chain clones, around 3% seen once. Gammadelta T cells were flow-sorted from PBMC into Vgamma9/Vdelta2+ and Vdelta2-negative populations for bulk analysis. Sequences were obtained from gamma-delta T cells from blood. Source of these receptors: a pool of human donors (malaria-infected and uninfected, not separated).

In its sample, this clone was seen many times. The protein held in TCRdb is that of a much larger clone and does not match this DNA's translation at residue 11, likely because of a read error; the protein shown is translated from the DNA. The V gene is TRGV4, the J gene TRGJP2. No J segment appears in TCRdb, so it was assigned here by matching the sequence to germline. Germline CDR1 reads EGSTGY; CDR2 reads YDSYTSSV. The CDR3 is made up of 14 amino acids. The CDR3 is CATWAPAKDWTKTF. Written as DNA, the CDR3 is TGTGCCACCTGGGCCCCAGCTAAAGATTGGACCAAGACGTTT.

This clone was seen at least ten times. The TCRdb protein comes from a much larger clone and disagrees with this DNA's translation at residue 11, likely due to a read error; the protein given here is derived from the DNA. This rearrangement joins TRGV4 to TRGJ1 or TRGJ2. There are 13 residues in the CDR3. The germline V gene encodes CDR1 EGSTGY and CDR2 YDSYTSSV. The CDR3 loop is CATWDSNYYKELF. The CDR3 DNA sequence: TGTGCCACCTGGGATTCGAATTATTATAAGGAACTCTTT.

Comments on this clone: A far larger clone is a single base away, which makes a read error likely. Other DNA sequences of this sample code for an identical CDR3. This chain links TRGV9 with TRGJP1. The J gene comes from matching the DNA to germline here; TCRdb lacks it. CDR3 length equals 17 residues. Germline CDR1 and CDR2: GITISATS and ISYDGTV (reference sequence). CDR3 sequence (DNA): TGTGCCTTGTGGGAGCCCCGAACTTATACCACTGGCTGGTTCAAGATATTT. It yields the protein CALWEPRTYTTGWFKIF.

This clone was seen only a few times. A far more abundant clone sits one base away, making this likely a read error. Because the CDR3's place on the DNA is in doubt, the DNA is left out and the CDR3 is given as listed by TCRdb. The V segment is TRGV9, and no J call was made. The CDR3 is 30 amino acids long, termini counted. Germline V gives CDR1 GITISATS, CDR2 ISYDGTV (reference sequence). This CDR3 reads CALWEQGLRNSLAVEQHLLSQVSIGRIQHF.

This clone appeared a few times. The protein TCRdb gives is from a much larger clone and does not agree with this DNA's translation at residue 13, likely a read error; the protein shown here comes from the DNA. This chain links TRGV9 with TRGJP. The J gene, absent from TCRdb, was called here by matching the DNA to germline. Germline assignment: CDR1 GITISATS and CDR2 ISYDGTV (reference sequence). The CDR3 runs 19 residues. The CDR3 DNA reads TGTGCCTTGTGGGAGGTGCATTTGGTGAGGGAGTTGGCCAAAAAAATCAAGGTATTT. This encodes CALWEVHLVRELAKKIKVF.

This clone turned up a few times. The TCRdb protein comes from a much larger clone and disagrees with this DNA's translation at residue 7, likely due to a read error; the protein given here is derived from the DNA. The chain links TRGV9 to TRGJ1 or TRGJ2. Since TCRdb gives no J gene, matching the DNA to germline was used here to assign it. CDR3 length equals 17 residues. Trimming removed 0 bases from V and 4 bases from J; junction bases left unmatched: 15. In germline, CDR1 is GITISATS, CDR2 ISYDGTV (reference sequence). CDR3 amino acids: CALWEVFVSIWYYKKLF. Here the CDR3 DNA reads TGTGCCTTGTGGGAGGTGTTCGTCTCTATTTGGTATTATAAGAAACTCTTT.

This clone showed up many times. Translating this DNA gives a protein that differs at residue 9 from the TCRdb one, which belongs to a much larger clone; a read error is likely, and the protein shown is this translation. This chain joins TRGV4 and TRGJ1 or TRGJ2. CDR1 is EGSTGY and CDR2 is YDSYTSSV in the germline V gene. The CDR3 sequence is 11 residues long. CDR3 nucleotide sequence: TGTGCCGTCCGTTATTATTATAAGGAACTCTTT. Its translation: CAVRYYYKELF.

This clone has more than one count but fewer than ten. This is likely an artifact of a read error, given a far larger clone one base away. The same CDR3 can be traced to other DNA sequences in this sample. The CDR3 region is CATWDRKQKLF. In nucleotides, the CDR3 is TGTGCCACCTGGGATAGGAAACAGAAACTCTTT. The chain carries TRGV8 and TRGJ1 or TRGJ2. Germline V gene lookup returns CDR1 VENAVY and CDR2 YDSYNSRV. V shed 0 bases and J 11 bases; nucleotides not matched to a gene: 4. CDR3 length equals 11 residues.

This clone has at least ten counts. CDR3 DNA: TGTGCCACCTGGGACAGGCCGGAAGGTTGTAAGAAACTCTTT. It encodes CATWDRPEGCKKLF. This chain joins TRGV3 and TRGJ1 or TRGJ2. From germline, CDR1 is VTNTFY and CDR2 YDVSTARD (reference sequence). V was pared by 0 bases and J by 9 bases, with 11 bases of the junction left unmatched. The CDR3 length is 14 residues.

This clone was seen ten or more times. TCRdb pairs this DNA with a much larger clone's protein that differs at residue 8, likely a read error; the protein shown was translated from the DNA. Distinct nucleotide sequences in the sample also encode this CDR3. V gene TRGV9 combines with J gene TRGJP. TCRdb lists no J gene, so it was determined here by aligning the DNA to germline. The CDR3 runs to 17 residues. CDR1 is GITISATS and CDR2 is ISYDGTV in the germline V gene (reference sequence). With 1 base clipped from V and 6 bases from J, the junction kept 6 bases outside the gene matches. The CDR3 coding sequence is TGTGCCTTGTGGGAGGTCCTCCGAGAGTTGGGCAAAAAAATCAAGGTATTT. Its translation: CALWEVLRELGKKIKVF.

The J gene is TRGJP1, the V gene TRGV9. Here the J gene was assigned by germline matching of the DNA, as TCRdb has none. The V gene end was trimmed by 4 bases and the J gene end by 5 bases; junction bases not matched to a gene: 4. Per germline, CDR1 GITISATS and CDR2 ISYDGTV (reference sequence). This CDR3 comprises 13 residues. CDR3 nucleotides: TGTGCCTTGTGGGATTCAACTGGTTGGTTCAAGATATTT. Translating it yields CALWDSTGWFKIF.

Concerning this clone itself: This probably arose from a read error, given a far larger clone one base away. The sample contains more than one DNA sequence encoding this CDR3. This chain joins TRGV9 and TRGJ1 or TRGJ2. Here the J gene was assigned by germline matching of the DNA, as TCRdb has none. The V gene's germline CDR1 is GITISATS and CDR2 ISYDGTV (reference sequence). This CDR3 is built from 25 residues. J was trimmed by 3 bases and V by 12 bases; bases with no gene match: 50. CDR3 protein: CALDSLRGLLPCNKFEHGAYYKKLF. In nucleotides, the CDR3 is TGTGCCCTGGATTCTTTGCGGGGCTTGTTACCTTGTAATAAGTTCGAACATGGTGCTTATTATAAGAAACTCTTT.

This clone has at least ten counts. This DNA's translation and the protein TCRdb lists, from a much larger clone, do not match at residue 5, likely due to a read error; the protein shown is translated from the DNA. The V gene is TRGV9, the J gene TRGJ1 or TRGJ2. Per germline, CDR1 GITISATS and CDR2 ISYDGTV (reference sequence). This CDR3 is 13 amino acids long. This chain's CDR3 is CALWKVLNYKKLF. For the CDR3, the DNA is TGTGCCTTGTGGAAGGTGCTTAATTATAAGAAACTCTTT.

This clone occurred many times. Given a far larger clone just one base away, this is likely a sequencing read error. This CDR3 is also generated by other DNA sequences in the sample. This chain connects TRGV9 to TRGJP. TCRdb does not report a J gene; here it was assigned by matching the DNA to germline references. Germline-derived CDR1 and CDR2 are GITISATS and ISYDGTV (reference sequence). This CDR3 spans 17 amino acids. For the CDR3, the DNA is TGTGCCTTGTGGGAAGGAAAACAAGAATTGGGCAAAAAAATCAAGGTATTT. Translated: CALWEGKQELGKKIKVF.

In the case of this clone: TCRdb records a much larger clone's protein for this DNA, with a difference at residue 15 that likely arises from a read error; the protein given is the translation of the DNA. CDR3 sequence (DNA): TGTGCCTTGTGGGAGGTGCATGGGTTAACCGCCAGGATGGGCGGATTGTGGGAAGGCCAGAATTATTATAAGAAACTCTTT. Its protein product is CALWEVHGLTARMGGLWEGQNYYKKLF. The V call is TRGV9, the J call TRGJ1 or TRGJ2. As TCRdb names no J gene, one was assigned here on the basis of a DNA match to germline. The CDR3 length is 27 residues. Per the germline V gene, CDR1 is GITISATS and CDR2 is ISYDGTV (reference sequence). Losses at the gene ends were 0 bases for V and 0 bases for J; bases not matched to a gene: 41.

In this sample, this clone turned up a few times. The protein held in TCRdb is that of a much larger clone and does not match this DNA's translation at residue 6, likely because of a read error; the protein shown is translated from the DNA. The chain employs TRGV9 and TRGJ1 or TRGJ2. The J gene, left out of TCRdb, was set here by checking the DNA against germline. The J segment lost 0 bases and the V segment lost 1 base, leaving 6 bases of the junction unmatched. CDR3 size: 15 residues. Germline values: CDR1 GITISATS, CDR2 ISYDGTV (reference sequence). The CDR3 DNA is TGTGCCTTGTGGGAGGTCCGGGAGAATTATTATAAGAAACTCTTT. It yields the protein CALWEVRENYYKKLF.

As for this clone: TCRdb's protein, taken from a much larger clone, differs from this DNA's translation at residue 5, likely owing to a read error; the protein displayed comes from the DNA. The chain links TRGV9 to TRGJ1 or TRGJ2. As TCRdb names no J gene, one was assigned here on the basis of a DNA match to germline. The germline gives CDR1 GITISATS, CDR2 ISYDGTV (reference sequence). Trimming at V came to 5 bases and at J to 4 bases, leaving 11 bases not matched to a gene. This CDR3 comprises 14 residues. CDR3 loop: CALWGVARYYKKLF. Here the CDR3 DNA reads TGTGCCTTGTGGGGGGTCGCGCGGTATTATAAGAAACTCTTT.

This clone occurred many times. With only one base between it and a far larger clone, this is likely a read error. Other DNA sequences of this sample code for an identical CDR3. The V and J genes are TRGV3 and TRGJP2. The J gene was not available in TCRdb and was assigned here by matching the DNA to germline segments. V lost 0 bases and J lost 6; bases outside the gene matches: 13. The CDR3 is made up of 17 amino acids. The germline V gene has CDR1 VTNTFY and CDR2 YDVSTARD (reference sequence). The CDR3 is CATWDRPSAPRDWIKTF. Written as DNA, the CDR3 is TGTGCCACCTGGGACAGGCCGTCTGCACCCCGTGATTGGATCAAGACGTTT.